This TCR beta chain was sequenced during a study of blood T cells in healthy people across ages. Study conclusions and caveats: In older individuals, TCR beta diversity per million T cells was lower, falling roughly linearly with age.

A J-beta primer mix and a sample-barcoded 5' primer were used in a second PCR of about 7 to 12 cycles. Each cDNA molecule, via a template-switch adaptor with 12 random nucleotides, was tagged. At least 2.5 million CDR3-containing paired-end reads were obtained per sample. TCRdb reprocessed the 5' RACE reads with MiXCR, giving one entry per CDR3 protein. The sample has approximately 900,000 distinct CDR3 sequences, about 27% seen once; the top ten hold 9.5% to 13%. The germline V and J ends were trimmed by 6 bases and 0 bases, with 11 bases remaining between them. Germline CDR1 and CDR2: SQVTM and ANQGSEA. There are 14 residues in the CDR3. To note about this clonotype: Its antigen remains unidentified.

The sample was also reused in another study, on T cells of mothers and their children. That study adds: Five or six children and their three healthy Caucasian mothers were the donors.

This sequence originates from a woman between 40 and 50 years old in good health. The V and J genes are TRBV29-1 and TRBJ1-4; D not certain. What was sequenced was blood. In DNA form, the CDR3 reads TGCAGCGTCCCTGAGGGCGCAACTAATGAAAAACTGTTTTTT. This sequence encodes CSVPEGATNEKLFF.